Below, one TCR beta chain is given with its context. A much larger clone lies a single base off, so this may be a read error. This CDR3 is missing its conserved last phenylalanine or tryptophan, likely due to a read error. The CDR3 contains 13 residues. Germline CDR1 SNHLY, CDR2 FYNNEI. V dropped 8 bases and J dropped 1 base, with 11 bases sitting between them. The data were obtained in a study of T cells in Graves' hyperthyroidism and ophthalmopathy. Newly diagnosed patients aged 18 to 65 had hyperthyroidism of under 2 months' duration. Amplification targeted TCR beta CDR3 regions from RNA transcripts. First-round RT-PCR of the TCR CDR3 relied on the HTBI primer set. One entry per CDR3 protein results from TCRdb running MiXCR on the multiplex PCR reads. The table lists roughly 840,000 distinct CDR3 sequences, roughly 37% of them singletons, with roughly 8.3% in the top ten.

The specimen was blood. The origin of this receptor is a young man with Graves' hyperthyroidism. This chain links TRBV2 with TRBJ1-1; D uncertain. The CDR3 DNA sequence: TGTGCCAGCGCCGGCGATCAGAACACTGAAGCTTTCCTT. This encodes CASAGDQNTEAFL.